The entry that follows covers one T cell receptor (beta chain) sequence. No antigen is known for it. Thyroid surgery was performed in patients who had received no treatment beforehand. The entry originates in a study of metastatic and nonmetastatic thyroid tumors. The wider study: Repertoires of blood and of tissue (tumor or nodule) from malignant and benign thyroid patients were compared. Regarding the study as a whole: Malignant thyroid tumors reportedly exceeded benign nodules significantly in TCR beta diversity, with the difference appearing in blood and tumor.

As processed by the authors: A distant-metastasis classifier for papillary thyroid cancer was built using CDR3 differences across clinicopathological groups. TCRdb re-called the PCR reads via MiXCR. TCRdb's processing, not the authors' own work, is the source of the V and J calls. The repertoire holds around 5,400 clones, with 33% as singletons. Germline lookup yields CDR1 MNHNS and CDR2 SASEGT. The CDR3 has 14 amino acids. The V gene end was trimmed by 8 bases and the J gene end by 0 bases; junction bases not matched to a gene: 3. Sequenced material: adjacent normal tissue. V is TRBV6-1 and J is TRBJ2-1, with 8 bases identical to TRBD2. The clonotype originates from a female donor with papillary thyroid cancer or a benign thyroid nodule (not recorded which). Some clones in this sample may be carry-over from other donors' samples. The CDR3 coding sequence is TGTGCCAGCCAGAGCGGGAGCTCCTACAATGAGCAGTTCTTC. It yields the protein CASQSGSSYNEQFF.